Sequencing of this T cell receptor (beta chain) was carried out in a study of blood T cell repertoires in COVID-19. Study-level information: T cells, B-cell-depleted T cells, or PBMCs provided the cDNA or gDNA that served as material.

Per germline, CDR1 SGHAT and CDR2 FQNNGV. CDR3 length: 15 residues. The ends lost 4 bases at V and 2 bases at J; junction bases unmatched: 8. In the original analysis: By means of reference gene primer amplification, nucleated cell counts were estimated. Using immunoSEQ multiplex PCR, the repertoire was profiled, and TCRdb retains in-frame clones only, with some absent. The V and J calls and clone size are taken from that table; D and trimming were inferred from the DNA. Among roughly 180,000 clones, around 82% were seen once, and the ten largest hold 6.9%. The V gene is TRBV11-2, the J gene TRBJ2-7; 7 positions agree with TRBD2. Sequenced sample: peripheral blood. This clonotype was obtained from an elderly man with COVID-19, enrolled during active disease. The chain's CDR3 is CASSYRGRVTYEQYF. CDR3 nucleotide sequence: TGTGCCAGCAGCTACCGAGGGAGGGTTACCTACGAGCAGTACTTC.